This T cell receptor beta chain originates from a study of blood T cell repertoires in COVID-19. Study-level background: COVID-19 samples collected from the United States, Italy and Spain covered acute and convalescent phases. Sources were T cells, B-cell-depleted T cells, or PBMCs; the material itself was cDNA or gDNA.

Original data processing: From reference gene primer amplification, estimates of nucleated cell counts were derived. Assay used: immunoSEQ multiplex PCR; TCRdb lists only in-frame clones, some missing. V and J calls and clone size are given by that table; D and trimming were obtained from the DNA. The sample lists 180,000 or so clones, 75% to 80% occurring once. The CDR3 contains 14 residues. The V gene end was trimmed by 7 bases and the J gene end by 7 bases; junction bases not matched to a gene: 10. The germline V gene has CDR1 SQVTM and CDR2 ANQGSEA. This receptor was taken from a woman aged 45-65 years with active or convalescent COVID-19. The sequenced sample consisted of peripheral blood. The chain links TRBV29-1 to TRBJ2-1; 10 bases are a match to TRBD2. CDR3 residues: CSAISGRARNEQFF. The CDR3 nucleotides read TGCAGCGCCATAAGCGGGAGGGCCAGGAATGAGCAGTTCTTC.